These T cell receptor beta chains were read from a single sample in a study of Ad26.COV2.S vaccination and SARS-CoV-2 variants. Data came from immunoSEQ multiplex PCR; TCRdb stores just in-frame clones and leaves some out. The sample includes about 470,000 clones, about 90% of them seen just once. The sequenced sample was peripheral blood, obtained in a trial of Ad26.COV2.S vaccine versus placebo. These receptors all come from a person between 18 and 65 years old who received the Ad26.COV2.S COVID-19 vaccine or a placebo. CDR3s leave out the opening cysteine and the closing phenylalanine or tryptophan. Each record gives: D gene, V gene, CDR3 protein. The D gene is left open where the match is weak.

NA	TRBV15	ATSITPRGTYEQY
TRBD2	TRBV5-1	ASSLAGLADHKNIQY
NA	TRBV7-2	ASSFTQSNTEAF
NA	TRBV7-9	ASSITTYTQY
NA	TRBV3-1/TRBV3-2	ASSQPLCIGSVPGEQY
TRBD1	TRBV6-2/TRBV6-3	ASSIQGYSNQPQH
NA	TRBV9	ASSPAPQGVETQY
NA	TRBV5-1	ASSDGRDRTDTQY
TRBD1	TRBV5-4	ASSSLSGTGGPGGV
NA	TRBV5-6	ASRDRGRLQETQY
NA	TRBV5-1	ASSLALGSSGNTIY
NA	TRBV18	ASSPSSGEQY
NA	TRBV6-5	AGAGGPLKTQH
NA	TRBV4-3	ASSQDLATNEKLF
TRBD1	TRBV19	ASSTDRGYEQY
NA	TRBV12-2	ASRFRNSGTSNTGELF
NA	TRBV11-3	ASSLDAVDEQF
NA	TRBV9	ASSVASASGDNEQF
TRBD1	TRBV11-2	ASSRQGALYEQY
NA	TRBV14	ASSQEMGTYEQY
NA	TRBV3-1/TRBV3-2	ASSQGAGANVLT
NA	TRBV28	ASGFWSTDTQY
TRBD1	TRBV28	ASSSQGANTGELF
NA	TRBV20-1	SASSSGSSTDTQY
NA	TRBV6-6	ASSRDTTYEQY
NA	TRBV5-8	ASSPRTDTQY
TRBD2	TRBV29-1	SAGRSGRKNEQF
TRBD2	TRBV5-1	ASSYSGRAVGETQY
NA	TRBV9	ASSAGGLTNYEQY
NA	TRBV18	ASSPQARDTQY
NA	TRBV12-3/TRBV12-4	ASSLPPTDTQY
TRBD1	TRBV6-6	ASSWTGGQETQY
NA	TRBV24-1	ATSNHLPGGQETQY
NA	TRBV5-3	ARSFQSADNAV
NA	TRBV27	ASSSWGISSSYNEQF
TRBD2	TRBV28	ASLGTSGNNEQF
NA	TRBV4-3	ASSQSGAGITDTQY
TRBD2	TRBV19	ASSIISGGRVYNEQF
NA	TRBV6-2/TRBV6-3	ASSMSSNQPQH
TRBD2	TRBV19	ASSTGTSGSWQETQY
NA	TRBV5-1	ASSRLRGDPEAF
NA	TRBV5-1	ASSLDGGTEAF
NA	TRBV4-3	ASSQDIVRNEKLF
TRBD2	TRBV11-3	ASSLGLAGTGELF
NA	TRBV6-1	ASSENYEQY
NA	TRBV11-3	ASSLGPAGTEAF
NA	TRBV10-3	AIGGGYEQF
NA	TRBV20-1	SASHWRDTDTQY
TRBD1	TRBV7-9	ASSLGQSYGYT
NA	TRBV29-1	SVRDLRTDTQY
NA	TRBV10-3	AIRDTLYNEQF
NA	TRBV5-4	ASSFPRVPGGTDTQY
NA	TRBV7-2	ASSIQRYTEAF
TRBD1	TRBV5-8	ASSPGTGALNEQY
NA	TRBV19	ASSMTGLYEQY
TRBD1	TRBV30	AWSVGGRNTEAF
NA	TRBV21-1	ASSGRAGTGTEAF
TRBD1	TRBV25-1	ASSDSRTGDEKLF
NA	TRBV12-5	ASGLVLSGEGWGETQY
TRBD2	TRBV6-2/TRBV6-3	ASSYGGLANSYEQY